These T cell receptor beta chains were read from a single sample in a study of blood T cell repertoires in COVID-19. The repertoire was sequenced with immunoSEQ multiplex PCR; TCRdb's copy has only in-frame clones and lacks some. The data contain around 130,000 clones, just under 90% of them singletons. Sequencing was performed on peripheral blood. The receptors were gathered from a woman of 80 years or more with acute or convalescent COVID-19. The CDR3 runs from the conserved cysteine through the conserved F or W. D genes are given only for firm matches. The size field is filled for only some rows; it gives once, few, many or a size class.

CDR3 protein: CASSIGSGGEQETQYF; CDR3 DNA: TGTGCCAGTAGTATCGGATCAGGGGGAGAACAGGAGACCCAGTACTTC; clone size: .; J gene: TRBJ2-5; D gene: TRBD1; V gene: TRBV19
CDR3 protein: CASSGQTGSTFHF; CDR3 DNA: TGTGCCAGCAGCGGCCAGACAGGGAGCACGTTCCACTTT; clone size: .; J gene: TRBJ1-6; D gene: TRBD1; V gene: TRBV7-9
CDR3 protein: CASSSKTDRLGEKLFF; CDR3 DNA: TGTGCCAGCAGCTCGAAAACGGACAGGTTGGGTGAAAAACTGTTTTTT; clone size: .; J gene: TRBJ1-4; D gene: TRBD1; V gene: TRBV7-3
CDR3 protein: CASSQVPGNTEAFF; CDR3 DNA: TGTGCCAGCAGCCAAGTTCCAGGGAACACTGAAGCTTTCTTT; clone size: .; J gene: TRBJ1-1; D gene: .; V gene: TRBV3-1/TRBV3-2
CDR3 protein: CASSLAGRGSYGYTF; CDR3 DNA: TGTGCCAGCAGCTTGGCCGGGAGGGGGTCCTATGGCTACACCTTC; clone size: .; J gene: TRBJ1-2; D gene: .; V gene: TRBV5-5
CDR3 protein: CATSDPTSSTDTQYF; CDR3 DNA: TGTGCCACCAGTGATCCGACATCCAGCACAGATACGCAGTATTTT; clone size: .; J gene: TRBJ2-3; D gene: .; V gene: TRBV24-1
CDR3 protein: CASSGRVQGPSQPQHF; CDR3 DNA: TGTGCCAGCAGCGGAAGGGTGCAGGGGCCGAGTCAGCCCCAGCATTTT; clone size: .; J gene: TRBJ1-5; D gene: .; V gene: TRBV2
CDR3 protein: CASSLATGRRAEAFF; CDR3 DNA: TGCGCCAGCAGCTTAGCGACAGGGAGGAGGGCTGAAGCTTTCTTT; clone size: .; J gene: TRBJ1-1; D gene: TRBD1; V gene: TRBV5-1
CDR3 protein: CASSPRQRDKETQYF; CDR3 DNA: TGCGCCAGCAGCCCCCGCCAGAGGGACAAAGAGACCCAGTACTTC; clone size: .; J gene: TRBJ2-5; D gene: .; V gene: TRBV5-1
CDR3 protein: CASSLAGVGTEAFF; CDR3 DNA: TGTGCCAGCAGCTTGGCAGGGGTGGGCACTGAAGCTTTCTTT; clone size: .; J gene: TRBJ1-1; D gene: .; V gene: TRBV5-5
CDR3 protein: CSVADRGVGQPQHF; CDR3 DNA: TGCAGCGTCGCGGACAGGGGGGTGGGTCAGCCCCAGCATTTT; clone size: .; J gene: TRBJ1-5; D gene: TRBD1; V gene: TRBV29-1
CDR3 protein: CASSLQGVAEAFF; CDR3 DNA: TGCGCCAGCAGCCTACAGGGCGTTGCTGAAGCTTTCTTT; clone size: .; J gene: TRBJ1-1; D gene: .; V gene: TRBV5-1
CDR3 protein: CASSERGLGTNEKLFF; CDR3 DNA: TGCGCCAGCAGTGAGAGGGGGCTGGGGACTAATGAAAAACTGTTTTTT; clone size: .; J gene: TRBJ1-4; D gene: TRBD1; V gene: TRBV10-1
CDR3 protein: CASSLGTGSSGNTIYF; CDR3 DNA: TGTGCCAGCAGCCTAGGAACAGGTTCCTCTGGAAACACCATATATTTT; clone size: few; J gene: TRBJ1-3; D gene: .; V gene: TRBV3-1/TRBV3-2
CDR3 protein: CASSHAPGGKLFF; CDR3 DNA: TGTGCCAGCAGCCACGCTCCAGGGGGAAAACTGTTTTTT; clone size: .; J gene: TRBJ1-4; D gene: TRBD1; V gene: TRBV3-1/TRBV3-2
CDR3 protein: CASSGRTSRPDDHKFF; CDR3 DNA: TGTGCCAGCAGTGGGAGGACTAGTCGCCCCGACGATCATAAGTTCTTC; clone size: .; J gene: TRBJ2-1; D gene: TRBD2; V gene: TRBV6-1
CDR3 protein: CASSFQDRNYEQYF; CDR3 DNA: TGCGCCAGCAGCTTCCAGGATAGAAACTACGAGCAGTACTTC; clone size: .; J gene: TRBJ2-7; D gene: .; V gene: TRBV5-1
CDR3 protein: CASSSQGAPGELFF; CDR3 DNA: TGCGCCAGCAGCTCACAGGGGGCCCCCGGGGAGCTGTTTTTT; clone size: .; J gene: TRBJ2-2; D gene: TRBD1; V gene: TRBV5-1
CDR3 protein: CSASRPAGGHENIQYF; CDR3 DNA: TGCAGTGCTAGTCGCCCAGCGGGGGGGCATGAAAACATTCAGTACTTC; clone size: once; J gene: TRBJ2-4; D gene: TRBD2; V gene: TRBV20-1
CDR3 protein: CASSDLPPPNNSPLHF; CDR3 DNA: TGTGCCAGCAGTGACTTACCGCCCCCTAATAATTCACCCCTCCACTTT; clone size: few; J gene: TRBJ1-6; D gene: .; V gene: TRBV6-1
CDR3 protein: CASSFRLAGPLAKNIQYF; CDR3 DNA: TGTGCCAGCAGCTTCCGACTAGCGGGGCCTCTAGCCAAAAACATTCAGTACTTC; clone size: .; J gene: TRBJ2-4; D gene: TRBD2; V gene: TRBV11-2
CDR3 protein: CASSLWTPPSGANVLTF; CDR3 DNA: TGTGCCAGCAGCTTATGGACACCACCCTCTGGGGCCAACGTCCTGACTTTC; clone size: .; J gene: TRBJ2-6; D gene: .; V gene: TRBV11-2
CDR3 protein: CASSSYSNQPQHF; CDR3 DNA: TGTGCCAGCAGTTCGTATAGCAATCAGCCCCAGCATTTT; clone size: .; J gene: TRBJ1-5; D gene: .; V gene: TRBV6-5
CDR3 protein: CASSDMTGLGNQPQHF; CDR3 DNA: TGTGCCAGCAGTGACATGACAGGGTTGGGCAATCAGCCCCAGCATTTT; clone size: .; J gene: TRBJ1-5; D gene: TRBD1; V gene: TRBV6-1
CDR3 protein: CASSFTHRRGQEGYTF; CDR3 DNA: TGTGCCAGCAGCTTTACACACCGGAGGGGGCAGGAAGGCTACACCTTC; clone size: few; J gene: TRBJ1-2; D gene: TRBD1; V gene: TRBV7-8
CDR3 protein: CASSLGGDSNQPQHF; CDR3 DNA: TGTGCCAGCAGCTTAGGGGGAGATAGCAATCAGCCCCAGCATTTT; clone size: .; J gene: TRBJ1-5; D gene: .; V gene: TRBV7-8
CDR3 protein: CASSEHSSGNTIYF; CDR3 DNA: TGTGCCAGCAGTGAACATTCCTCTGGAAACACCATATATTTT; clone size: once; J gene: TRBJ1-3; D gene: .; V gene: TRBV25-1
CDR3 protein: CSVLGPEDEKLFF; CDR3 DNA: TGCAGCGTTCTAGGTCCAGAGGATGAAAAACTGTTTTTT; clone size: .; J gene: TRBJ1-4; D gene: .; V gene: TRBV29-1
CDR3 protein: CASSYQGGTEAFF; CDR3 DNA: TGTGCCAGCAGTTACCAGGGTGGCACTGAAGCTTTCTTT; clone size: .; J gene: TRBJ1-1; D gene: .; V gene: TRBV6-5
CDR3 protein: CAWSVGWRGLFPLHF; CDR3 DNA: TGTGCCTGGAGTGTAGGGTGGAGGGGGCTTTTCCCCCTCCACTTT; clone size: .; J gene: TRBJ1-6; D gene: TRBD1; V gene: TRBV30
CDR3 protein: CASSYQTGPIHYEQYF; CDR3 DNA: TGTGCCAGCAGTTACCAGACAGGACCCATCCACTACGAGCAGTACTTC; clone size: once; J gene: TRBJ2-7; D gene: .; V gene: TRBV6-6
CDR3 protein: CASSFPGTGELFF; CDR3 DNA: TGCGCCAGCAGCTTCCCGGGCACCGGGGAGCTGTTTTTT; clone size: .; J gene: TRBJ2-2; D gene: .; V gene: TRBV5-1
CDR3 protein: CASSLSGRLSPLHF; CDR3 DNA: TGTGCCAGCAGCTTGTCAGGGAGGCTTTCACCCCTCCACTTT; clone size: .; J gene: TRBJ1-6; D gene: .; V gene: TRBV11-2
CDR3 protein: CASSPSGTVPYGYTF; CDR3 DNA: TGTGCCAGTAGTCCCTCCGGGACAGTCCCCTATGGCTACACCTTC; clone size: .; J gene: TRBJ1-2; D gene: TRBD1; V gene: TRBV19
CDR3 protein: CASSVGGAARQETQYF; CDR3 DNA: TGTGCCAGCAGCGTAGGTGGGGCGGCTCGCCAAGAGACCCAGTACTTC; clone size: .; J gene: TRBJ2-5; D gene: .; V gene: TRBV9
CDR3 protein: CASSLASGGAGGQETQYF; CDR3 DNA: TGTGCCAGCAGCTTAGCCTCGGGGGGAGCGGGGGGGCAAGAGACCCAGTACTTC; clone size: .; J gene: TRBJ2-5; D gene: TRBD2; V gene: TRBV7-2
CDR3 protein: CASSSGTTNEKLFF; CDR3 DNA: TGTGCCAGCAGCTCCGGGACAACTAATGAAAAACTGTTTTTT; clone size: once; J gene: TRBJ1-4; D gene: .; V gene: TRBV7-9
CDR3 protein: CASSRVALSSNYGYTF; CDR3 DNA: TGCGCCAGCAGCCGTGTTGCATTGAGCTCGAACTATGGCTACACCTTC; clone size: .; J gene: TRBJ1-2; D gene: .; V gene: TRBV4-3
CDR3 protein: CASSLVYPNTGELFF; CDR3 DNA: TGTGCCAGCAGTCTGGTCTATCCTAACACCGGGGAGCTGTTTTTT; clone size: .; J gene: TRBJ2-2; D gene: .; V gene: TRBV28
CDR3 protein: CATSGSEFNYGYTF; CDR3 DNA: TGTGCCACCAGTGGTAGCGAATTTAACTATGGCTACACCTTC; clone size: .; J gene: TRBJ1-2; D gene: .; V gene: TRBV24-1
CDR3 protein: CASSPLGNEQFF; CDR3 DNA: TGTGCCAGCTCACCACTCGGCAATGAGCAGTTCTTC; clone size: .; J gene: TRBJ2-1; D gene: .; V gene: TRBV18
CDR3 protein: CASSQTSGGSTGELFF; CDR3 DNA: TGTGCCAGCAGCCAAACTAGCGGGGGCTCCACCGGGGAGCTGTTTTTT; clone size: .; J gene: TRBJ2-2; D gene: TRBD2; V gene: TRBV7-3
CDR3 protein: CASSYGRAGAGELFF; CDR3 DNA: TGTGCCAGCAGTTACGGCAGGGCCGGTGCCGGGGAGCTGTTTTTT; clone size: .; J gene: TRBJ2-2; D gene: .; V gene: TRBV6-5
CDR3 protein: CASTGTGNQPQHF; CDR3 DNA: TGTGCCAGCACCGGGACAGGGAATCAGCCCCAGCATTTT; clone size: once; J gene: TRBJ1-5; D gene: TRBD1; V gene: TRBV6-6
CDR3 protein: CASSAGQGPGLNEKLFF; CDR3 DNA: TGTGCCAGCAGCGCAGGACAGGGGCCAGGGCTTAATGAAAAACTGTTTTTT; clone size: once; J gene: TRBJ1-4; D gene: TRBD1; V gene: TRBV9
CDR3 protein: CASSDSDSQETQYF; CDR3 DNA: TGTGCCAGCAGTGATTCCGACAGTCAAGAGACCCAGTACTTC; clone size: .; J gene: TRBJ2-5; D gene: .; V gene: TRBV27